This record concerns one T cell receptor beta chain sequence. The record originates from a study of cytomegalovirus exposure and HLA in healthy donors. The primer mix had 60 Vbeta and 13 Jbeta primers. Profiled with immunoSEQ multiplex PCR; TCRdb holds only in-frame clones, not every one. The sample records roughly 190,000 clones, 87% being singletons. The TCR originated in a man aged 25 to 45 in good health and CMV-seronegative. Material: PBMCs.

CDR3 sequence reads: CASSGPGHQNTEAFF. The CDR3 nucleotides read TGTGCCAGCAGTGGGCCCGGACATCAGAACACTGAAGCTTTCTTT. The chain links TRBV4-2 to TRBJ1-1, with D possibly TRBD1 on 5 matching bases. Germline V gene sequence: CDR1 LGHNA, CDR2 YNFKEQ. This CDR3 is 15 amino acids long. V gave up 6 bases and J gave up 1 base, with 15 bases separating them.